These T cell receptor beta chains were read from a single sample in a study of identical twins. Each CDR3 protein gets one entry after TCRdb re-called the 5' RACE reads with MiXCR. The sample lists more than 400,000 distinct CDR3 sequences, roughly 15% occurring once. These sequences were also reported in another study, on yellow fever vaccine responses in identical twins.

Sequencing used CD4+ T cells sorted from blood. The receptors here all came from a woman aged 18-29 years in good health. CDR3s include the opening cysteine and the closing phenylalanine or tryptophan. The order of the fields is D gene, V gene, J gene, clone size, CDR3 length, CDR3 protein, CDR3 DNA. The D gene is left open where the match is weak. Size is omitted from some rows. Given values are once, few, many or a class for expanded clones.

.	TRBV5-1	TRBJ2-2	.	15	CASSWGAVNTGELFF	TGCGCCAGCAGCTGGGGGGCCGTTAACACCGGGGAGCTGTTTTTT
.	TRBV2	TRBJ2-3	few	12	CASSNQKDTQYF	TGTGCCAGCAGTAACCAAAAAGATACGCAGTATTTT
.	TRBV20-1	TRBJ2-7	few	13	CSAREIRRDEQYF	TGCAGTGCTAGAGAGATCAGACGGGACGAGCAGTACTTC
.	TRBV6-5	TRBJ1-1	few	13	CASSFDPNTEAFF	TGTGCCAGCAGTTTTGACCCAAACACTGAAGCTTTCTTT
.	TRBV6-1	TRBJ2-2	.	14	CASNNGGRAGELFF	TGTGCCAGCAATAATGGGGGACGGGCCGGGGAGCTGTTTTTT
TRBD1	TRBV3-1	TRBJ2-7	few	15	CASSQGDRAVHEQYF	TGTGCCAGCAGCCAAGGGGACAGGGCAGTCCACGAGCAGTACTTC
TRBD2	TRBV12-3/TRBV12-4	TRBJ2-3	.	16	CASSPGLAGRRDTQYF	TGTGCCAGCAGTCCGGGACTAGCGGGACGGAGGGATACGCAGTATTTT
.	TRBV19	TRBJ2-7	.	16	CASSLQGTPSSYEQYF	TGTGCCAGTAGTCTGCAAGGGACCCCTAGCTCCTACGAGCAGTACTTC
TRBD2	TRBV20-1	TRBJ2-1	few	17	CSARSFGASGTYNEQFF	TGCAGTGCTAGATCCTTTGGGGCTAGCGGTACCTACAATGAGCAGTTCTTC
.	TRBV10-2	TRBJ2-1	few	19	CASSEPTQPAESSYNEQFF	TGCGCCAGCAGTGAGCCCACTCAGCCAGCGGAGAGCTCCTACAATGAGCAGTTCTTC
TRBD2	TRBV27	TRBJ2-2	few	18	CASSTTSGGVGFTGELFF	TGTGCCAGCAGTACTACTAGCGGGGGCGTTGGATTCACCGGGGAGCTGTTTTTT
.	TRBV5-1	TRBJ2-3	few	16	CASSSGAGGNTDTQYF	TGCGCCAGCAGCTCGGGTGCAGGGGGGAACACAGATACGCAGTATTTT
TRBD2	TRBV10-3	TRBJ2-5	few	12	CAVSGSGETQYF	TGTGCCGTCAGCGGGAGTGGAGAGACCCAGTACTTC
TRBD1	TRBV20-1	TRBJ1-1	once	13	CSARGTARAEAFF	TGCAGTGCTAGGGGGACAGCGAGGGCTGAAGCTTTCTTT
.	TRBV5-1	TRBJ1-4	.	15	CASSSSGNLNEKLFF	TGCGCCAGCAGCAGTTCAGGGAATTTAAATGAAAAACTGTTTTTT
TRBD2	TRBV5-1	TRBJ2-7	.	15	CASSLTGGGTYEQYF	TGCGCCAGCAGCTTGACGGGGGGAGGTACCTACGAGCAGTACTTC
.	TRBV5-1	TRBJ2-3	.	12	CASRTGTDTQYF	TGCGCCAGCCGGACTGGCACAGATACGCAGTATTTT
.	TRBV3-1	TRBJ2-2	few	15	CASSPSELNTGELFF	TGTGCCAGCAGCCCATCCGAGCTGAACACCGGGGAGCTGTTTTTT
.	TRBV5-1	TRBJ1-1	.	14	CASSPSGENTEAFF	TGCGCCAGCAGCCCATCAGGGGAGAACACTGAAGCTTTCTTT
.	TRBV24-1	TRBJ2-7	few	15	CATSDPRQDSYEQYF	TGTGCCACCAGTGATCCAAGACAGGACTCCTACGAGCAGTACTTC
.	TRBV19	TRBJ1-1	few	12	CASKEGYTEAFF	TGTGCCAGTAAGGAGGGCTACACTGAAGCTTTCTTT